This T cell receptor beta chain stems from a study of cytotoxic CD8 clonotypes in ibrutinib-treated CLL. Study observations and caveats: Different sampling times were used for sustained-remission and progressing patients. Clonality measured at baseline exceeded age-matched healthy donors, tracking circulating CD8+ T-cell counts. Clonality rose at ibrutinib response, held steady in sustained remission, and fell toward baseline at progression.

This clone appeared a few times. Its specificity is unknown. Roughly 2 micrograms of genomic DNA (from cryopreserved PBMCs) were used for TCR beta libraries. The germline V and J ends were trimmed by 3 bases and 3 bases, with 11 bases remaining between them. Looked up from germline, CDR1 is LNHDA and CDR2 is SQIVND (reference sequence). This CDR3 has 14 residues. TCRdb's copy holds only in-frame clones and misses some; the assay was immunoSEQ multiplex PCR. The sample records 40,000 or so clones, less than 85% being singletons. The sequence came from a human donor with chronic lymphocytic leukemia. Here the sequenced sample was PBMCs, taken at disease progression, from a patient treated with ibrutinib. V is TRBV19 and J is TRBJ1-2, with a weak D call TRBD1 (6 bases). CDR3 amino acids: CASSMGDTYYGYTF. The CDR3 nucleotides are TGTGCCAGTAGTATGGGGGACACTTACTATGGCTACACCTTC.